These 24 T cell receptor beta chains were all obtained from the same sample, sequenced in a study of blood T cells in healthy people across ages. A J-beta primer mix and a sample-barcoded 5' primer were used in a second PCR of about 7 to 11 cycles. TCRdb independently ran MiXCR on the 5' RACE reads; one entry per CDR3 protein. The table lists 800,000 to 1,300,000 distinct CDR3 sequences, about 23% of them singletons. This sample also appeared in a second study, on T cells of mothers and their children.

Material for sequencing was blood. The receptors stem from a girl between 2 and 10 years old in good health.

This clonotype was detected only a few times. The V call is TRBV12-3 or TRBV12-4, the J call TRBJ1-2; D is undetermined. The CDR3 spans 14 residues. Trimming pared 5 bases from V and 6 bases from J, leaving 16 bases between. DNA of the CDR3: TGTGCCAGCAGTAGCCGATCAGGCAGCGATGGCTACACCTTC. Translated: CASSSRSGSDGYTF.

This rearrangement joins TRBV27 to TRBJ1-6; D remains ambiguous. V dropped 7 bases and J dropped 3 bases, with 10 bases sitting between them. Germline-derived CDR1 and CDR2 are MNHEY and SMNVEV (reference sequence). The CDR3 length is 14 residues. This chain's CDR3 is CASKYGYYNSPLHF. CDR3 sequence (DNA): TGTGCCAGCAAGTACGGGTACTATAATTCACCCCTCCACTTT.

A few counts support this clonotype. The J gene is TRBJ1-2, the V gene TRBV3-1; 8 bases map to TRBD1. With 5 bases clipped from V and 7 bases from J, the junction kept 9 bases outside the gene matches. This CDR3 is 14 amino acids long. The germline CDR1 and CDR2 sequences are LGHDT and YNNKEL (reference sequence). CDR3 nucleotide sequence: TGTGCCAGCAGCTCTCCGGACAGGGTGGGTGGCTACACCTTC. Protein sequence: CASSSPDRVGGYTF.

This chain uses TRBV5-1 with TRBJ2-1; TRBD2 agrees at 8 bases. The CDR3 is 16 amino acids. The trim removed 7 bases at V and 6 bases at J, leaving 15 bases unmatched. Germline V lookup: CDR1 SGHRS, CDR2 YFSETQ. CDR3 coding DNA: TGCGCCAGCCCTCCCCATTACGGGAGGGAATCCAATGAGCAGTTCTTC. Its protein product is CASPPHYGRESNEQFF. The variable domain in full, completed from reference TRBV5-1 and TRBJ2-1, reads KAGVTQTPRYLIKTRGQQVTLSCSPISGHRSVSWYQQTPGQGLQFLFEYFSETQRNKGNFPGRFSGRQFSNSRSEMNVSTLELGDSALYLCASPPHYGRESNEQFFGPGTRLTVL.

This clonotype was detected only a few times. The chain links TRBV3-1 to TRBJ2-5, with D perhaps given as TRBD1 or TRBD2 (5 bases each). The DNA end is a closer match to TRBJ2-7, so the J assignment may be wrong. This CDR3 comprises 18 residues. Germline loops: CDR1 LGHDT, CDR2 YNNKEL (reference sequence). DNA for the CDR3: TGTGCCAGCAGCCAAGATCTAGGGGTAGAGAGGGAGCGAAACGAGCAGTACTTC. Protein: CASSQDLGVERERNEQYF.

A remark on this clonotype: This may arise from a read error, as a much more abundant clone is one base away. The chain links TRBV12-5 to TRBJ2-7; D is unresolved. The closer fit of TRBJ2-1 to the DNA end suggests the J call may be wrong. The germline V gene has CDR1 LGHNT and CDR2 FRNRAP. CDR3 length equals 12 residues. The CDR3 here is CASGSVHTEQFF. DNA of the CDR3: TGTGCTAGTGGTTCCGTACACACTGAGCAGTTCTTC.

The CDR3 is CASSQDLERGVAKNIQYF. CDR3 in DNA: TGTGCCAGCAGCCAAGATCTTGAGCGGGGGGTAGCCAAAAACATTCAGTACTTC. V gene TRBV4-2 combines with J gene TRBJ2-4; 9 bases match TRBD2. V shed 0 bases, J shed 0 bases, and the junction held 6 bases outside the gene matches. Per germline, CDR1 LGHNA and CDR2 YNFKEQ. The CDR3 is made up of 18 amino acids.

In its sample, this clonotype was seen a few times. This chain links TRBV12-3 or TRBV12-4 with TRBJ1-4; 12 positions agree with TRBD1. V dropped 5 bases and J dropped 14; count of bases not matched to a gene: 9. The CDR3 totals 14 residues. The CDR3 DNA reads TGTGCCAGCAGTCCCGGGACAGGGGGCGTAAAGCTGTTTTTT. This translates into CASSPGTGGVKLFF.

V gene TRBV3-1 combines with J gene TRBJ2-5; weak D call: TRBD2 (6 bases). The DNA end is more similar to TRBJ2-1, so the J call may be wrong. Germline values: CDR1 LGHDT, CDR2 YNNKEL (reference sequence). The CDR3 covers 14 residues. The CDR3 coding sequence is TGTGCCAGCAGCCAAAGCGGGTTAGGTCATGAGCAGTTCTTC. The encoded protein is CASSQSGLGHEQFF.

This clonotype was seen a few times. This chain joins TRBV4-1 and TRBJ2-1; D perhaps matches TRBD2 (5 bases). The V end lost 4 bases, the J end lost 0 bases, and 19 bases lay between the germline ends. Germline CDR1 and CDR2: MGHRA and YSYEKL. The CDR3 length is 18 residues. The CDR3 DNA sequence: TGCGCCAGCAGCCTCTTATTCGGTCCTACTAGCTCCTACAATGAGCAGTTCTTC. Protein sequence: CASSLLFGPTSSYNEQFF.

The J gene is TRBJ2-7, the V gene TRBV27; D is uncertain. The J call is in doubt because the DNA end fits TRBJ2-5 better. The germline CDR1 and CDR2 sequences are MNHEY and SMNVEV (reference sequence). This CDR3 comprises 13 residues. In nucleotides, the CDR3 is TGTGCCAGCAGTTTAGTCCCCACAGAGACCCAGTACTTC. Translating gives CASSLVPTETQYF.

V is TRBV11-2 and J is TRBJ2-1, with TRBD2 matching 8 bases. This CDR3 has 15 amino acids. V was clipped by 5 bases and J by 5 bases; unmatched bases: 8. Germline CDR1 SGHAT, CDR2 FQNNGV. The CDR3 region is CASSDRSSGNNEQFF. CDR3 nucleotides: TGTGCCAGCAGCGATAGGAGTAGCGGGAACAATGAGCAGTTCTTC.

This clonotype was observed a handful of times. The chain carries TRBV20-1 and TRBJ1-1; TRBD1 matches 12 bases. With V trimmed by 4 bases and J by 11 bases, 17 bases remained unmatched. The germline CDR1 and CDR2 sequences are DFQATT and SNEGSKA (reference sequence). The CDR3 is 16 amino acids. The CDR3 nucleotides are TGCAGTGCTATGAGACCCGGGACAGGGGGCGTATATGAGGCTTTCTTT. Translating it yields CSAMRPGTGGVYEAFF.

The rearrangement joins TRBV7-9 to TRBJ1-1; D gene ambiguous. Trimming left V 6 bases short and J 1 base short, with 18 bases between. Germline CDR1 and CDR2: SEHNR and FQNEAQ (reference sequence). This CDR3 comprises 16 residues. CDR3 bases: TGTGCCAGCAGATCCCCAGAGGATTACGGGAACACTGAAGCTTTCTTT. This sequence encodes CASRSPEDYGNTEAFF.

This clonotype was detected only a few times. A junction boundary mismatches the germline segment, possibly from a read error. The chain couples TRBV3-1 to TRBJ2-5; no clear D gene. The end of the DNA aligns better with TRBJ2-7, so the J call may be wrong. The CDR3 runs to 13 residues. The germline gives CDR1 LGHDT, CDR2 YNNKEL (reference sequence). Here the CDR3 reads CASSHSKGNEQYF. CDR3 sequence (DNA): TGTGCCAGTAGCCACTCAAAAGGTAACGAGCAGTACTTC.

The V gene is TRBV21-1, the J gene TRBJ2-3; the table's TRBD2 call for D was not verified on the DNA. TRBV21-1 is noted as a pseudogene. The CDR3 covers 18 residues. CDR3 coding DNA: TGTGCCAGCAGCTTCGCCAAACAGTCGGGCCCCTTCACAGATACGCAGTATTTT. It yields the protein CASSFAKQSGPFTDTQYF.

This clonotype showed up just once. The chain employs TRBV7-8 and TRBJ2-7, with D possibly TRBD2 on 5 matching bases. The CDR3 consists of 14 residues. The germline V gene has CDR1 SGHVS and CDR2 FQNEAQ. The V end lost 1 base, the J end lost 5 bases, and 12 bases lay between the germline ends. This chain's CDR3 is CASSLVGLGHEQYF. The CDR3 nucleotides are TGTGCCAGCAGCTTAGTAGGACTTGGTCACGAGCAGTACTTC.

This clonotype occurred many times. This sequence joins TRBV12-3 or TRBV12-4 and TRBJ1-1; D is ambiguous. CDR3 size: 15 residues. V was trimmed by 2 bases and J by 0 bases, leaving 10 bases between them. This chain's CDR3 is CASSLLGGLNTEAFF. The DNA for the CDR3 is TGTGCCAGCAGTTTATTGGGCGGATTGAACACTGAAGCTTTCTTT.

This clonotype has more than one count but fewer than ten. The rearrangement uses TRBV6-1 and TRBJ2-2; D unclear. Germline V gene lookup returns CDR1 MNHNS and CDR2 SASEGT. The CDR3 length is 15 residues. V gave up 6 bases and J gave up 3 bases, with 14 bases separating them. The CDR3 is CASSQTDTHTGELFF. The CDR3 DNA reads as TGTGCCAGCAGCCAAACTGACACTCACACCGGGGAGCTGTTTTTT.

This sequence joins TRBV4-1 and TRBJ1-1; D is unclear. Between the trimmed V and J ends, which lost 4 bases and 11 bases, there was a span of 14 bases. Germline CDR1 and CDR2: MGHRA and YSYEKL. This CDR3 comprises 12 residues. CDR3 nucleotide sequence: TGCGCCAGCAGCCCGCGAGGCTGGTACGCTTTCTTT. Residues: CASSPRGWYAFF.

The rearrangement uses TRBV20-1 and TRBJ2-1; 7 bases are shared with TRBD2. Germline V gene lookup returns CDR1 DFQATT and CDR2 SNEGSKA (reference sequence). J was trimmed by 5 bases and V by 2 bases; bases with no gene match: 12. This CDR3 spans 16 amino acids. The CDR3 DNA reads TGCAGTGCTAGACCCACCTCAGCGGGGAATAACAATGAGCAGTTCTTC. Amino acids: CSARPTSAGNNNEQFF.

The chain combines TRBV13 with TRBJ1-1; D might be TRBD1 (6 bases). The V end lost 2 bases, the J end lost 1 base, and 11 bases lay between the germline ends. Per germline, CDR1 PRHDT and CDR2 FYEKMQ (reference sequence). CDR3 size: 15 residues. Here the CDR3 reads CASSLSPTGNTEAFF. CDR3 nucleotides: TGTGCCAGCAGCTTATCCCCGACAGGGAACACTGAAGCTTTCTTT. Supplemented by reference TRBV13 and TRBJ1-1, the full variable domain reads AAGVIQSPRHLIKEKRETATLKCYPIPRHDTVYWYQQGPGQDPQFLISFYEKMQSDKGSIPDRFSAQQFSDYHSELNMSSLELGDSALYFCASSLSPTGNTEAFFGQGTRLTVV.

The chain is built from TRBV5-5 and TRBJ2-5; 8 bases map to TRBD1. The CDR3 contains 15 residues. CDR1 SGHKS and CDR2 YYEKEE come from the germline V gene (reference sequence). After removal of 3 bases from V and 4 bases from J, the junction contained 8 bases not matched to a gene. The DNA of the CDR3 is TGTGCCAGCAGCTGGACTCAGGGGGCTGGAGAGACCCAGTACTTC. Amino acids: CASSWTQGAGETQYF.

A few counts support this clonotype. CDR3 sequence (DNA): TGTGCCAGCAGCTTTTTCATGGTTGTCGGGGATTCACAAGAGACCCAGTACTTC. Amino acid sequence: CASSFFMVVGDSQETQYF. This chain connects TRBV7-2 to TRBJ2-1; maybe TRBD2 (5 bases). The DNA end lines up better with TRBJ2-5; the J call may be wrong. CDR3 length: 18 residues. Germline V lookup: CDR1 SGHTA, CDR2 FQGNSA.